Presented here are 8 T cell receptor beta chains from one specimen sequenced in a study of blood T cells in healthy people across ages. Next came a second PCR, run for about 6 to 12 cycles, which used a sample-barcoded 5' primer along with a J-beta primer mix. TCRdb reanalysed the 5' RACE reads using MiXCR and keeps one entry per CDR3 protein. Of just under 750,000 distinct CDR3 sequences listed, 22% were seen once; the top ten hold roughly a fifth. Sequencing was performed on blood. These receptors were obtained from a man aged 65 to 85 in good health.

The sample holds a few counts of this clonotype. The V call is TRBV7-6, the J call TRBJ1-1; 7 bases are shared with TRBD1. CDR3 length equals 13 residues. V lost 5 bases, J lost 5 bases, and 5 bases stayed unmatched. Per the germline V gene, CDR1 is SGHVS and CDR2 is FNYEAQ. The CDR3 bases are TGTGCCAGCAGCCTCACAGGGGTTACTGAAGCTTTCTTT. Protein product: CASSLTGVTEAFF.

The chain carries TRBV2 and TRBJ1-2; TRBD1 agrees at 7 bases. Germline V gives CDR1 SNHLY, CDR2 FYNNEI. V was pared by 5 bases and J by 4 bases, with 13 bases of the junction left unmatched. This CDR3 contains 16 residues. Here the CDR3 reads CASSSKGQTTLYGYTF. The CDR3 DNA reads TGTGCCAGCAGTTCAAAGGGACAGACTACCCTCTATGGCTACACCTTC.

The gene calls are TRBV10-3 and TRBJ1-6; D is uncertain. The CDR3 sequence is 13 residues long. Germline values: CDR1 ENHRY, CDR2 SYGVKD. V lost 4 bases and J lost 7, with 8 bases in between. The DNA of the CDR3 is TGTGCCATCAGTGCGGCTCCAAATTCACCCCTCCACTTT. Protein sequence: CAISAAPNSPLHF.

The CDR3 loop reads CASSFTGGSEKLFF. CDR3 DNA: TGTGCCAGCAGCTTCACAGGGGGCAGTGAAAAACTGTTTTTT. This chain uses TRBV7-9 with TRBJ1-4, with 9 positions matching TRBD1. J was trimmed by 7 bases and V by 3 bases; bases with no gene match: 3. The CDR3 runs 14 residues. Germline-derived CDR1 and CDR2 are SEHNR and FQNEAQ (reference sequence).

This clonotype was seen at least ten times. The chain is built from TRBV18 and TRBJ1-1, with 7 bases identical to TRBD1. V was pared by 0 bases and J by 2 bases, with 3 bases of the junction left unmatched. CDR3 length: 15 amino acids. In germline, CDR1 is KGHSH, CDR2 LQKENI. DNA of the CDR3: TGTGCCAGCTCACCACCGAGGGGGCTCAACACTGAAGCTTTCTTT. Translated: CASSPPRGLNTEAFF.

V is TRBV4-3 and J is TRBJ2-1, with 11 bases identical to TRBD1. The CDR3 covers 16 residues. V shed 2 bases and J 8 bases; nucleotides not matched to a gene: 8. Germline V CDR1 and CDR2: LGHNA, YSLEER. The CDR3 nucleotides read TGCGCCAGCAGCCAATTTTCCGGGACAGGGGGTTATGAGCAGTTCTTC. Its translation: CASSQFSGTGGYEQFF.

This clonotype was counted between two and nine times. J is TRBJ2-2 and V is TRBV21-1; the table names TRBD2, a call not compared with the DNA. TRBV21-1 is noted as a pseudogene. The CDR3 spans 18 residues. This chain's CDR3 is CASSYTLAGGSNTGELFF. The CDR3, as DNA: TGTGCCAGCAGCTACACCCTAGCGGGGGGATCGAACACCGGGGAGCTGTTTTTT.

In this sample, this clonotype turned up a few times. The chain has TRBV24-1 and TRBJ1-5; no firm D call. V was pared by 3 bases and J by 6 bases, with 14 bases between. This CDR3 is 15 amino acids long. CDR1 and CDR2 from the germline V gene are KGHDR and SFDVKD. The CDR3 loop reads CATSDTRGGVQPQHF. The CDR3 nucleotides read TGTGCCACCAGTGATACCCGGGGTGGTGTTCAGCCCCAGCATTTT.